These 29 T cell receptor beta chains share one sample of origin, sequenced in a study of CD8+CD57+ T cells in acquired aplastic anemia. CDR3 and TCR beta VDJ profiling relied on genomic DNA as the template. TCRdb used MiXCR to reprocess the reads, holding one entry per CDR3 protein. This sample has a few hundred thousand distinct CDR3 sequences, with around 60% found just once. The sequenced sample was sorted CD4+, CD8+, or CD8+CD57+ T cells (not recorded which) from PBMCs. The receptors here all came from a human donor with severe aplastic anemia or a healthy control (not recorded which).

This clonotype was counted only a few times. V is TRBV15 and J is TRBJ2-5; tentative D call: TRBD2 (7 bases). Trimming shortened V by 0 bases and J by 4 bases, and 15 bases separated the two germline ends. The CDR3 length is 16 residues. Germline V CDR1 and CDR2: LNHNV, YYDKDF (reference sequence). The CDR3 coding sequence is TGTGCCACCAGCAGAGAGGATAGGGGGGGACCAGAGACCCAGTACTTC. Amino acid sequence: CATSREDRGGPETQYF. Together with reference TRBV15 and TRBJ2-5, the CDR3 gives the full variable domain: DAMVIQNPRYQVTQFGKPVTLSCSQTLNHNVMYWYQQKSSQAPKLLFHYYDKDFNNEADTPDNFQSRRPNTSFCFLDIRSPGLGDTAMYLCATSREDRGGPETQYFGPGTRLLVL.

On this clonotype itself: An end of the junction differs from the germline gene, which may be a read error. V gene TRBV10-1 combines with J gene TRBJ2-3; D gene unclear. CDR1 and CDR2 (germline): WNHNN, SYGVQD (reference sequence). The CDR3 covers 15 residues. The CDR3 coding sequence is TGTGCCATCAGTGAGTCTAGAACTAGCACAGATACGCAGTATTTT. Translated: CAISESRTSTDTQYF.

Note on this clonotype: Because it lacks the conserved phenylalanine or tryptophan at the end, this CDR3 is likely a read error. The chain recombines TRBV4-1 with TRBJ2-2; 7 bases map to TRBD1. CDR1 is MGHRA, CDR2 YSYEKL, per germline. This CDR3 is built from 17 residues. In DNA, the CDR3 is TGCGCCAGCGGCCAAGACCGGGACAGCGCGAACACCGGGGAGCTGTTTTCT. Amino acid sequence: CASGQDRDSANTGELFS.

The chain's CDR3 is CASSLGTFLSEQFF. The CDR3 bases are TGTGCCAGCAGCTTAGGGACATTCCTCTCTGAGCAGTTCTTC. The chain combines TRBV7-3 with TRBJ2-1; the D gene is possibly TRBD1 (6 bases). Trimming took off 2 bases at V and 9 bases at J, with 14 bases between the two ends. The CDR3 runs 14 residues. Looked up from germline, CDR1 is SGHTA and CDR2 is FQGTGA.

The chain couples TRBV9 to TRBJ2-2; D might be TRBD1 (5 bases). The CDR3 spans 16 residues. CDR1 is SGDLS and CDR2 is YYNGEE in the germline V gene. Trimming took 4 bases from V and 7 from J, leaving 20 bases between them. The CDR3 loop is CASSPRVGVIDGELFF. The CDR3 nucleotides are TGTGCCAGCAGCCCTAGAGTAGGGGTGATTGACGGGGAGCTGTTTTTT.

This clonotype appeared many times. The gene calls are TRBV6-2 or TRBV6-3 and TRBJ1-1; D might be TRBD1 (6 bases). V gave up 8 bases and J gave up 1 base, with 14 bases separating them. There are 14 residues in the CDR3. CDR1 is MNHEY, CDR2 SVGEGT, per germline. Here the CDR3 DNA reads TGTGCCAGCCGACAGGACTCAAAGAACACTGAAGCTTTCTTT. Its translation: CASRQDSKNTEAFF.

Regarding this clonotype: One junction end disagrees with the germline gene, perhaps due to a read error. V and J are TRBV25-1 and TRBJ1-4, with D hard to call. CDR1 and CDR2 (germline): MGHDK, SYGVNS. This CDR3 region has 15 residues. The CDR3 coding sequence is TGTGTCAGCAGTGAATGGATGGGAACTAATGAAAAACTGTTTTTT. Encoded protein: CVSSEWMGTNEKLFF.

This clonotype was found many times. This rearrangement joins TRBV6-5 to TRBJ2-3; 9 bases match TRBD2. J was trimmed by 9 bases and V by 5 bases; bases with no gene match: 12. Germline lookup yields CDR1 MNHEY and CDR2 SVGAGI. This CDR3 is 15 amino acids long. This CDR3 is CASSPHPSGAVTQYF. For the CDR3, the DNA is TGTGCCAGCAGTCCCCACCCTAGCGGGGCGGTAACGCAGTATTTT.

The chain joins TRBV29-1 to TRBJ1-5; 8 bases match TRBD1. The V gene end was trimmed by 6 bases and the J gene end by 1 base; junction bases not matched to a gene: 11. The germline V gene has CDR1 SQVTM and CDR2 ANQGSEA. CDR3 length: 16 amino acids. CDR3 amino acids: CSVVNGQGKSNQPQHF. The CDR3 nucleotides read TGCAGCGTCGTAAATGGACAGGGAAAGAGCAATCAGCCCCAGCATTTT.

This clonotype has only a few counts. This chain connects TRBV7-9 to TRBJ2-3, with 11 positions matching TRBD2. This CDR3 has 14 amino acids. The germline V gene has CDR1 SEHNR and CDR2 FQNEAQ (reference sequence). V lost 5 bases, J lost 15 bases, and 13 bases stayed unmatched. The CDR3 coding sequence is TGTGCCAGCAGCGGCACTAGCGGGAGTGGAAAGAGATATTTT. Translating gives CASSGTSGSGKRYF.

This clonotype was recorded once. A much more abundant neighbour one base away suggests this may be a read error. This chain links TRBV28 with TRBJ1-1; D not resolved. The CDR3 length is 13 residues. CDR1 and CDR2 from the germline V gene are MDHEN and SYDVKM. The CDR3 DNA is TGTGCCAGCGCCAGTATTGGGAACACTGAAGCTCTCTTT. This gives the protein CASASIGNTEALF.

This clonotype was found a few times. DNA of the CDR3: TGTGCCAGCAGTAAACTGGAGGGTTACGAGCAGTACTTC. It translates to CASSKLEGYEQYF. The chain links TRBV6-5 to TRBJ2-7; D possibly corresponds to TRBD2 (6 bases). CDR1 and CDR2 from the germline V gene are MNHEY and SVGAGI. The CDR3 consists of 13 residues. Trimming took 5 bases from V and 4 from J, leaving 12 bases between them.

This clonotype was recorded at least ten times. The rearrangement joins TRBV5-1 to TRBJ2-5; 11 nucleotides align to TRBD1. Trimming removed 2 bases from V and 4 bases from J; junction bases left unmatched: 1. CDR3 length: 14 residues. Germline CDR1 SGHRS, CDR2 YFSETQ. The CDR3 loop reads CASSFGTGGETQYF. CDR3 DNA sequence: TGCGCCAGCAGCTTTGGGACAGGGGGAGAGACCCAGTACTTC.

The sample holds one count of this clonotype. This chain uses TRBV5-1 with TRBJ2-7, with D possibly TRBD2 on 6 matching bases. Trimming stripped 3 bases from V and 3 bases from J, with 13 bases between. The CDR3 covers 14 residues. Germline assignment: CDR1 SGHRS and CDR2 YFSETQ. In nucleotides, the CDR3 is TGCGCCAGCAGCTCGCAAGGCGGGAACTACGAGCAGTACTTC. It encodes CASSSQGGNYEQYF.

The chain combines TRBV2 with TRBJ2-3; tentative D call: TRBD2 (5 bases). V lost 3 bases to trimming and J lost 6 bases, with 7 bases between them. CDR3 size: 12 residues. From germline, CDR1 is SNHLY and CDR2 FYNNEI. The CDR3 DNA is TGTGCCAGCAGTGAGAGGGCGGATACGCAGTATTTT. Translated, it gives CASSERADTQYF.

This clonotype was counted a single time. The chain employs TRBV7-3 and TRBJ2-3; 10 bases fit TRBD2. V shed 1 base and J 6 bases; nucleotides not matched to a gene: 4. The germline V gene has CDR1 SGHTA and CDR2 FQGTGA. The length of the CDR3 is 15 residues. The CDR3 bases are TGTGCCAGCAGCTTAAAAGCGGGGGGGCATGATACGCAGTATTTT. Its protein product is CASSLKAGGHDTQYF.

The table lists this clonotype with a few counts. CDR3 protein: CASSSDSYGYTF. The DNA for the CDR3 is TGTGCCAGCAGCTCGGACTCCTATGGCTACACCTTC. V usage is TRBV7-8 and J usage is TRBJ1-2, with D uncertain. The CDR3 loop spans 12 amino acids. V was pared by 4 bases and J by 4 bases, with 7 bases between. Germline loops: CDR1 SGHVS, CDR2 FQNEAQ.

The J gene is TRBJ2-7, the V gene TRBV7-2; D might be TRBD1 (5 bases). The germline V gene has CDR1 SGHTA and CDR2 FQGNSA. Between the trimmed V and J ends, which lost 0 bases and 7 bases, there was a span of 7 bases. The CDR3 has 12 residues. CDR3: CASSLAQGEQYF. CDR3 bases: TGTGCCAGCAGCTTAGCGCAGGGTGAGCAGTACTTC.

This sequence joins TRBV29-1 and TRBJ2-7; D may be TRBD1 or TRBD2 (5 bases each). Per the germline V gene, CDR1 is SQVTM and CDR2 is ANQGSEA. The V gene lost 4 bases and the J gene lost 4 bases, with 11 bases spanning the gap. CDR3 length: 12 residues. The CDR3: CSVVGRRYEQYF. The CDR3 DNA reads as TGCAGCGTTGTGGGGCGGAGGTACGAGCAGTACTTC.

The V call is TRBV25-1, the J call TRBJ1-6; tentative D call: TRBD1 (6 bases). Germline CDR1 MGHDK, CDR2 SYGVNS. Trimming removed 2 bases from V and 9 bases from J, with 14 bases in between. This CDR3 is built from 15 residues. The CDR3 nucleotides are TGTGCCAGCAGTGAAAAGCGGGGGGCGGTTTCACCCCTCCACTTT. Translated, it gives CASSEKRGAVSPLHF.

The rearrangement joins TRBV19 to TRBJ1-1; possible D gene TRBD1, 5 bases. Germline V gene data show CDR1 as LNHDA and CDR2 as SQIVND (reference sequence). Trimming removed 9 bases from V and 1 base from J, with 24 bases in between. The CDR3 extends over 17 amino acids. The chain's CDR3 is CASSPSPSGAANTEAFF. CDR3 bases: TGTGCCAGCAGCCCTTCTCCCTCCGGGGCGGCGAACACTGAAGCTTTCTTT.

This clonotype has at least ten counts. The J gene is TRBJ2-7, the V gene TRBV4-1; D is unclear. This CDR3 has 14 residues. CDR1 MGHRA and CDR2 YSYEKL come from the germline V gene. The V gene lost 4 bases and the J gene lost 2 bases, with 12 bases spanning the gap. The CDR3 loop is CASSREENTYEQYF. CDR3 DNA sequence: TGCGCCAGCAGCCGTGAGGAAAATACCTACGAGCAGTACTTC.

For this clonotype: The conserved final phenylalanine or tryptophan is absent from the CDR3, which likely points to a read error. Because the CDR3's place on the DNA is in doubt, the DNA is left out and the CDR3 is given as listed by TCRdb. The chain couples TRBV20-1 to TRBJ2-7; TRBD2 is the table's D call, not checked against the DNA. Germline values: CDR1 DFQATT, CDR2 SNEGSKA (reference sequence). The CDR3 is 8 residues long, counting both termini. The CDR3 spells CSATLGLA.

Only a few counts were recorded for this clonotype. V usage is TRBV15 and J usage is TRBJ1-5, with D possibly matching TRBD1 (5 bases). Trimming removed 8 bases at V and 4 bases at J, with 15 bases between. Germline CDR1 is LNHNV and CDR2 is YYDKDF (reference sequence). This CDR3 is 14 amino acids long. The CDR3 sequence: CATGVTQGNQPQHF. CDR3 in DNA: TGTGCCACCGGAGTTACTCAGGGAAATCAGCCCCAGCATTTT.

The chain carries TRBV28 and TRBJ2-2, with D perhaps TRBD1 or TRBD2 (6 bases each). V was shortened by 7 bases and J by 4 bases, with 19 bases between the two germline ends. The V gene's germline CDR1 is MDHEN and CDR2 SYDVKM. CDR3 length: 16 amino acids. As DNA, the CDR3 is TGTGCCAGCACCCTCGGAGGGGGGATCGGCACCGGGGAGCTGTTTTTT. Its protein product is CASTLGGGIGTGELFF.

This sequence joins TRBV5-1 and TRBJ2-7; 8 nucleotides align to TRBD1. V was clipped by 0 bases and J by 5 bases; unmatched bases: 7. The CDR3 runs to 15 residues. In germline, CDR1 is SGHRS, CDR2 YFSETQ. The CDR3 DNA reads as TGCGCCAGCAGCTTGGGGGGGACAGGATTCCACGAGCAGTACTTC. The encoded protein is CASSLGGTGFHEQYF.

This chain connects TRBV19 to TRBJ1-2, with D possibly being TRBD1 (5 bases). Trimming removed 5 bases at V and 5 bases at J, with 15 bases between. CDR1 is LNHDA, CDR2 SQIVND, per germline (reference sequence). The CDR3 length is 14 residues. CDR3 in amino acids: CASSPQGTEYGYTF. For the CDR3, the DNA is TGTGCCAGTAGTCCCCAGGGCACTGAATATGGCTACACCTTC.

The genes are TRBV15 and TRBJ2-5; either TRBD1 or TRBD2 may supply D (5 bases each). This CDR3 spans 15 amino acids. With 1 base removed from V and 5 bases from J, the gap between germline ends came to 14 bases. Germline CDR1 reads LNHNV; CDR2 reads YYDKDF (reference sequence). CDR3: CATSRAGRGGETQYF. CDR3 nucleotides: TGTGCCACCAGCAGAGCAGGACGGGGCGGGGAGACCCAGTACTTC. Based on the CDR3 plus reference TRBV15 and TRBJ2-5, the full variable domain is DAMVIQNPRYQVTQFGKPVTLSCSQTLNHNVMYWYQQKSSQAPKLLFHYYDKDFNNEADTPDNFQSRRPNTSFCFLDIRSPGLGDTAMYLCATSRAGRGGETQYFGPGTRLLVL.

The V and J genes are TRBV5-1 and TRBJ2-1; tentatively, D is TRBD2 (6 bases). The germline CDR1 and CDR2 sequences are SGHRS and YFSETQ. V lost 4 bases, J lost 0 bases, and 14 bases lay in between. The CDR3 has 16 amino acids. DNA for the CDR3: TGCGCCAGCAGCCCCGGAGGGTCAAGCTCCTACAATGAGCAGTTCTTC. Translated, it gives CASSPGGSSSYNEQFF. The complete variable domain, with remaining parts taken from reference TRBV5-1 and TRBJ2-1, reads KAGVTQTPRYLIKTRGQQVTLSCSPISGHRSVSWYQQTPGQGLQFLFEYFSETQRNKGNFPGRFSGRQFSNSRSEMNVSTLELGDSALYLCASSPGGSSSYNEQFFGPGTRLTVL.